One sample yielded the 15 T cell receptor beta chains listed below, sequenced in a study of blood T cell repertoires in COVID-19. Here immunoSEQ multiplex PCR was the method, and the copy in TCRdb shows in-frame clones only, minus some. The data contain approximately 360,000 clones, 90% of them seen just once; the ten biggest clones take up around 7%. Sequenced material: peripheral blood. The source of these receptors is a man younger than 35 with active or convalescent COVID-19.

This chain joins TRBV27 and TRBJ2-1; tentative D call: TRBD2 (5 bases). The V end lost 4 bases, the J end lost 2 bases, and 12 bases lay between the germline ends. Per the germline V gene, CDR1 is MNHEY and CDR2 is SMNVEV (reference sequence). The CDR3 has 15 amino acids. The CDR3 here is CASSWSGGTYNEQFF. CDR3 in DNA: TGTGCCAGCAGTTGGAGCGGAGGTACCTACAATGAGCAGTTCTTC.

With respect to this clone: A junction boundary mismatches the germline segment, possibly from a read error. The same CDR3 is also encoded by other DNA sequences in this sample. V is TRBV19 and J is TRBJ2-6, with a possible D match to TRBD1 (5 bases). This CDR3 contains 14 residues. Germline loops: CDR1 LNHDA, CDR2 SQIVND (reference sequence). This CDR3 reads CASSSRSGANVLTF. The CDR3 nucleotides are TGTGCCAGTAGTTCCCGTTCTGGGGCCAACGTGCTGACTTTC.

The chain is built from TRBV10-3 and TRBJ1-4, with a weak D call TRBD1 (5 bases). Trimming took 4 bases from V and 3 from J, leaving 9 bases between them. This CDR3 contains 14 residues. Germline V gives CDR1 ENHRY, CDR2 SYGVKD. Here the CDR3 reads CAISAGVPNEKLFF. Written as DNA, the CDR3 is TGTGCCATCAGTGCGGGGGTTCCTAATGAAAAACTGTTTTTT.

The V call is TRBV2, the J call TRBJ2-2; 7 positions match TRBD1. V lost 2 bases to trimming and J lost 1 base; unmatched junction nucleotides: 1. The CDR3 is 15 residues long. Germline CDR1 and CDR2: SNHLY and FYNNEI. The CDR3: CASSERGQNTGELFF. In DNA form, the CDR3 reads TGTGCCAGCAGTGAAAGGGGGCAGAACACCGGGGAGCTGTTTTTT. Filled out from reference TRBV2 and TRBJ2-2, the complete variable domain reads EPEVTQTPSHQVTQMGQEVILRCVPISNHLYFYWYRQILGQKVEFLVSFYNNEISEKSEIFDDQFSVERPDGSNFTLKIRSTKLEDSAMYFCASSERGQNTGELFFGEGSRLTVL.

The V call is TRBV5-4, the J call TRBJ2-7, with 10 bases that match TRBD2. J lost 0 bases, V lost 1 base, and 10 bases had no gene match. CDR1 is SGHNT and CDR2 is YYREEE in the germline V gene (reference sequence). The CDR3 extends over 18 amino acids. The CDR3, as DNA: TGTGCCAGCAGCTTGCGGTCTAGCGGGAGAACGAGCTCCTACGAGCAGTACTTC. Translated, it gives CASSLRSSGRTSSYEQYF.

The DNA of the CDR3 is TGTGCCAGTAGCCCGGACTTGACTAGCACAGATACGCAGTATTTT. Its protein is CASSPDLTSTDTQYF. The chain joins TRBV19 to TRBJ2-3, with a weak D call TRBD2 (5 bases). There are 15 residues in the CDR3. Germline CDR1 reads LNHDA; CDR2 reads SQIVND (reference sequence). Trimming removed 6 bases at V and 0 bases at J, with 13 bases between.

The gene calls are TRBV30 and TRBJ1-1, with a tentative D call TRBD1 (5 bases). The V end was cut by 2 bases, the J end by 9 bases, with 13 bases between. This CDR3 spans 12 amino acids. Germline-derived CDR1 and CDR2 are GTSNPN and SVGIG (reference sequence). CDR3 nucleotides: TGTGCCTGGAGTAGGGACTCAGGAAAAGCTTTCTTT. Protein sequence: CAWSRDSGKAFF.

The chain recombines TRBV6-5 with TRBJ2-5, with 7 nucleotides matching TRBD1. Germline trimming cut 6 bases from V and 6 bases from J; bases unmatched to any gene: 13. The CDR3 loop spans 15 amino acids. Germline V lookup: CDR1 MNHEY, CDR2 SVGAGI. The CDR3 protein is CASRTGTASKKTQYF. The CDR3 DNA reads TGTGCCAGCAGAACCGGGACAGCCTCCAAGAAGACCCAGTACTTC.

J is TRBJ1-4 and V is TRBV5-5; no clear D. Trimming cost V 0 bases and J 8 bases, with 14 bases left between them. The germline CDR1 and CDR2 sequences are SGHKS and YYEKEE (reference sequence). The length of the CDR3 is 15 residues. CDR3 loop: CASSLVGSPTEKLFF. The CDR3 DNA follows: TGTGCCAGCAGCTTGGTTGGGAGCCCGACCGAAAAACTGTTTTTT.

V gene TRBV5-5 combines with J gene TRBJ1-5, with 9 bases that match TRBD1. This CDR3 comprises 18 residues. Germline values: CDR1 SGHKS, CDR2 YYEKEE (reference sequence). V gave up 0 bases and J gave up 0 bases; unmatched junction bases: 7. The CDR3 loop is CASSLALGTGLSNQPQHF. The CDR3 nucleotides read TGTGCCAGCAGCTTGGCCCTAGGGACAGGGCTTAGCAATCAGCCCCAGCATTTT. The full variable domain, rest sourced from reference TRBV5-5 and TRBJ1-5, is DAGVTQSPTHLIKTRGQQVTLRCSPISGHKSVSWYQQVLGQGPQFIFQYYEKEERGRGNFPDRFSARQFPNYSSELNVNALLLGDSALYLCASSLALGTGLSNQPQHFGDGTRLSIL.

Only a few counts were recorded for this clone. The chain recombines TRBV11-2 with TRBJ2-7; 9 positions match TRBD2. Germline V gives CDR1 SGHAT, CDR2 FQNNGV. The ends lost 0 bases at V and 1 base at J; junction bases unmatched: 7. The CDR3 sequence is 17 residues long. CDR3 sequence reads: CASSLDLGLAGSYEQYF. CDR3 nucleotide sequence: TGTGCCAGCAGCTTAGATTTGGGGCTAGCGGGGTCCTACGAGCAGTACTTC. The full variable domain, rest sourced from reference TRBV11-2 and TRBJ2-7, is EAGVAQSPRYKIIEKRQSVAFWCNPISGHATLYWYQQILGQGPKLLIQFQNNGVVDDSQLPKDRFSAERLKGVDSTLKIQPAKLEDSAVYLCASSLDLGLAGSYEQYFGPGTRLTVT.

V gene TRBV5-1 combines with J gene TRBJ2-1; 9 nucleotides line up with TRBD2. The trim removed 0 bases at V and 8 bases at J, leaving 9 bases unmatched. Germline lookup yields CDR1 SGHRS and CDR2 YFSETQ. The CDR3 totals 16 residues. Here the CDR3 reads CASSLETSGPIHEQFF. The DNA for the CDR3 is TGCGCCAGCAGCTTGGAAACTAGCGGGCCAATCCATGAGCAGTTCTTC.

This sequence joins TRBV29-1 and TRBJ2-3; TRBD2 aligns across 8 bases. The V segment lost 7 bases and the J segment 2 bases; nucleotides outside the gene matches: 5. CDR3 size: 13 residues. The germline CDR1 and CDR2 sequences are SQVTM and ANQGSEA. The DNA for the CDR3 is TGCAGCGCCAGCGGGAGAGTCACAGATACGCAGTATTTT. It yields the protein CSASGRVTDTQYF.

J is TRBJ2-5 and V is TRBV4-3; 13 positions match TRBD2. Germline V gene data show CDR1 as LGHNA and CDR2 as YSLEER. The CDR3 extends over 16 amino acids. V was clipped by 5 bases and J by 1 base; unmatched bases: 4. CDR3 sequence: CASSATSGRAQETQYF. CDR3 nucleotides: TGCGCCAGCAGCGCCACTAGCGGGAGGGCCCAAGAGACCCAGTACTTC.

The rearrangement joins TRBV19 to TRBJ2-1, with 13 bases matching TRBD2. Germline V CDR1 and CDR2: LNHDA, SQIVND (reference sequence). With 5 bases clipped from V and 8 bases from J, the junction kept 6 bases outside the gene matches. The CDR3 sequence is 15 residues long. Written as DNA, the CDR3 is TGTGCCAGTAGTGAGACTAGCGGGAGGTCCGATGAGCAGTTCTTC. Protein sequence: CASSETSGRSDEQFF.